This TCR beta chain originates from a study of molecular identifiers for immune sequencing clone quantification. As for the study in general: For replicates, RNA isolated from approximately 20,000 or 100,000 naive CD8 cells was divided into five portions, of which four were sequenced.

Germline assignment: CDR1 SGHTA and CDR2 FQGNSA. J gave up 7 bases and V 1 base, and 6 bases lay outside the gene matches. The CDR3 runs 15 residues. Naive CD8 libraries came from approximately 20,000 to 1,000,000 sorted cells with 10%, 30% or 50% RNA. Naive CD8 T cells were sorted as CD8+CD4-CCR7+CD45RA+. Preparation methods for the bulk TCR libraries were those previously described, with listed TCR primers. TCRdb used MiXCR to reprocess the PCR reads, holding one entry per CDR3 protein. The sample lists about half a million distinct CDR3 sequences, around 25% occurring once. Sequencing used naive CD8+ T cells from blood, with Jurkat cell RNA spiked in. Subset: FACS-sorted CD8+CD4-CCR7+CD45RA+ naive T cells. This TCR was recovered from a human donor in good health. Some libraries in this study had Jurkat cell RNA spiked in. The gene calls are TRBV7-2 and TRBJ2-7; 11 bases agree with TRBD2. Here the CDR3 DNA reads TGTGCCAGCAGCTTAGGGACTAGCGGGTTCGGGGAGCAGTACTTC. It specifies CASSLGTSGFGEQYF.